The 28 T cell receptor beta chains in this list originate from one sample, sequenced in a study of identical twins. TCRdb independently ran MiXCR on the 5' RACE reads; one entry per CDR3 protein. The sample yields 450,000 to 650,000 distinct CDR3 sequences, around a tenth seen once. These data were also filed under a second study, of yellow fever vaccine responses in identical twins.

Sequencing was performed on PBMCs. The receptors here all came from a woman aged 18-29 years in good health.

J is TRBJ1-1 and V is TRBV29-1; the match to TRBD1 covers 7 bases. V lost 6 bases and J lost 2; bases outside the gene matches: 9. The germline V gene encodes CDR1 SQVTM and CDR2 ANQGSEA. The CDR3 has 14 amino acids. The CDR3: CSVGKTGSNTEAFF. CDR3 nucleotides: TGCAGCGTGGGTAAGACAGGGTCTAACACTGAAGCTTTCTTT.

This clonotype was recorded at least ten times. This chain uses TRBV7-9 with TRBJ1-1; D call uncertain. The CDR3 covers 15 residues. Trimming removed 2 bases at V and 4 bases at J, with 14 bases between. Germline values: CDR1 SEHNR, CDR2 FQNEAQ (reference sequence). As DNA, the CDR3 is TGTGCCAGCAGCTTAAAAGCCTCACGGAGCACTGAAGCTTTCTTT. It codes for CASSLKASRSTEAFF.

This chain joins TRBV28 and TRBJ2-1; D gene ambiguous. The CDR3 spans 12 residues. Trimming removed 6 bases from V and 6 bases from J, with 9 bases in between. Germline V gives CDR1 MDHEN, CDR2 SYDVKM. The CDR3 region has the DNA TGTGCCAGCAGCCTGTTGATCAATGAGCAGTTCTTC. It yields the protein CASSLLINEQFF.

This clonotype occurred a few times. The J gene is TRBJ1-4, the V gene TRBV20-1, with D possibly being TRBD1 (5 bases). Trimming shortened V by 6 bases and J by 8 bases, and 13 bases separated the two germline ends. Germline lookup yields CDR1 DFQATT and CDR2 SNEGSKA (reference sequence). This CDR3 region has 12 residues. In DNA form, the CDR3 reads TGCAGTGCAGGGGTCGAGGACGAAAAACTGTTTTTT. It is translated as CSAGVEDEKLFF.

This clonotype was seen a few times. CDR3 coding DNA: TGTGCCAGCAGTTACTCGTTAGCGGGGGGGCTCGGCAATGAGCAGTTCTTC. Translated, it gives CASSYSLAGGLGNEQFF. The chain combines TRBV6-5 with TRBJ2-1; 11 bases fit TRBD2. This CDR3 contains 17 residues. Germline CDR1 MNHEY, CDR2 SVGAGI. The trim removed 0 bases at V and 6 bases at J, leaving 7 bases unmatched.

V usage is TRBV7-9 and J usage is TRBJ2-7; possible D gene TRBD1, 5 bases. This CDR3 has 14 residues. CDR1 and CDR2 (germline): SEHNR, FQNEAQ (reference sequence). The V end was cut by 5 bases, the J end by 0 bases, with 11 bases between. The CDR3 region is CASSPVGLSYEQYF. The CDR3 region has the DNA TGTGCCAGCAGCCCAGTGGGGCTCTCCTACGAGCAGTACTTC.

This clonotype was seen a few times. The chain uses TRBV12-3 or TRBV12-4 and TRBJ2-7, with 11 positions matching TRBD1. With V trimmed by 0 bases and J by 3 bases, 4 bases remained unmatched. The CDR3 totals 16 residues. The CDR3 loop is CASSLALGQGVYEQYF. The CDR3 DNA is TGTGCCAGCAGTTTAGCGTTGGGACAGGGGGTCTACGAGCAGTACTTC.

This clonotype was detected many times. V usage is TRBV12-3 or TRBV12-4 and J usage is TRBJ2-5; tentative D call: TRBD2 (6 bases). The ends were cut back, 7 bases at V and 4 bases at J, with 10 bases in the middle. CDR3 length equals 12 residues. DNA of the CDR3: TGTGCCAGCAATAACGGGGGAGAGACCCAGTACTTC. Protein: CASNNGGETQYF.

This chain joins TRBV9 and TRBJ2-3; D not resolved. The CDR3 runs 14 residues. Germline V gives CDR1 SGDLS, CDR2 YYNGEE. V lost 1 base and J lost 2, with 8 bases in between. The CDR3 protein is CASSVWGNTDTQYF. For the CDR3, the DNA is TGTGCCAGCAGCGTATGGGGAAACACAGATACGCAGTATTTT. Looking up the rest from reference TRBV9 and TRBJ2-3 gives the full variable domain: DSGVTQTPKHLITATGQRVTLRCSPRSGDLSVYWYQQSLDQGLQFLIQYYNGEERAKGNILERFSAQQFPDLHSELNLSSLELGDSALYFCASSVWGNTDTQYFGPGTRLTVL.

This clonotype was counted many times. This sequence joins TRBV4-3 and TRBJ2-7; D is perhaps TRBD1 or TRBD2 (5 bases each). This CDR3 is 15 amino acids long. Germline V gene lookup returns CDR1 LGHNA and CDR2 YSLEER. V lost 3 bases and J 6 bases, leaving 18 bases between the germline ends. CDR3 nucleotides: TGCGCCAGCAGCCACGACCGGGACGTTCGCAGCGAGCAGTACTTC. Its translation is CASSHDRDVRSEQYF.

The chain uses TRBV7-2 and TRBJ2-3; 8 nucleotides line up with TRBD2. Germline V CDR1 and CDR2: SGHTA, FQGNSA. V was pared by 1 base and J by 6 bases, with 12 bases of the junction left unmatched. The CDR3 consists of 17 residues. The CDR3 region has the DNA TGTGCCAGCAGCTTAGTGGGACTAGTTGGGAGTTGGGATACGCAGTATTTT. The encoded protein is CASSLVGLVGSWDTQYF. Together with reference TRBV7-2 and TRBJ2-3, the CDR3 gives the full variable domain: GAGVSQSPSNKVTEKGKDVELRCDPISGHTALYWYRQSLGQGLEFLIYFQGNSAPDKSGLPSDRFSAERTGGSVSTLTIQRTQQEDSAVYLCASSLVGLVGSWDTQYFGPGTRLTVL.

This clonotype showed up many times. The rearrangement joins TRBV11-2 to TRBJ1-2, with TRBD1 matching 10 bases. Germline values: CDR1 SGHAT, CDR2 FQNNGV. The CDR3 is 17 residues long. V trimming: 5 bases; J trimming: 4 bases; junction bases outside the gene matches: 13. Here the CDR3 reads CASSPSPQTGGIYGYTF. CDR3 bases: TGTGCCAGCAGCCCCAGTCCACAGACAGGGGGCATCTATGGCTACACCTTC.

This clonotype was recorded a few times. The chain is built from TRBV20-1 and TRBJ2-3; weak D call: TRBD2 (6 bases). V lost 1 base and J lost 2, with 13 bases in between. CDR3 length: 15 amino acids. CDR1 is DFQATT and CDR2 is SNEGSKA in the germline V gene (reference sequence). CDR3 DNA: TGCAGTGCTAGAGGGCCGGGGGTACCCACAGATACGCAGTATTTT. Translating it yields CSARGPGVPTDTQYF.

About this clonotype itself: The CDR3 carries no conserved terminal phenylalanine or tryptophan, so it likely arises from a read error. The chain is built from TRBV12-3 or TRBV12-4 and TRBJ2-7; 11 nucleotides match TRBD2. V was pared by 5 bases and J by 2 bases, with 5 bases of the junction left unmatched. This CDR3 contains 15 residues. The CDR3 reads CASSPTSGRAYEQYL. The DNA of the CDR3 is TGTGCCAGCAGTCCAACTAGCGGGAGAGCCTACGAGCAGTACCTC.

In this sample, this clonotype turned up many times. The V gene is TRBV12-3 or TRBV12-4, the J gene TRBJ1-2, with TRBD1 matching 7 bases. The trim removed 5 bases at V and 6 bases at J, leaving 15 bases unmatched. The CDR3 runs to 16 residues. In DNA form, the CDR3 reads TGTGCCAGCAGTCTACCGACAGGGTTTGGAGGGAATGGCTACACCTTC. It codes for CASSLPTGFGGNGYTF.

V and J are TRBV29-1 and TRBJ2-3; D is uncertain. Trimming took 6 bases from V and 7 from J, leaving 14 bases between them. This CDR3 is built from 12 residues. CDR1 SQVTM and CDR2 ANQGSEA come from the germline V gene. CDR3 in amino acids: CSVAKGANTQYF. The CDR3 coding sequence is TGCAGCGTCGCTAAGGGTGCGAATACGCAGTATTTT.

This clonotype was counted a few times. This chain joins TRBV7-9 and TRBJ1-3; the D is unclear. In germline, CDR1 is SEHNR, CDR2 FQNEAQ (reference sequence). The V and J ends lost 3 bases and 0 bases respectively, with 9 bases between them. This CDR3 comprises 15 residues. The CDR3 spells CASSFGRSSGNTIYF. CDR3 sequence (DNA): TGTGCCAGCAGCTTCGGACGTAGCTCTGGAAACACCATATATTTT.

This clonotype has more than one count but fewer than ten. The genes are TRBV21-1 and TRBJ2-3; the D call TRBD1 from the table was never checked on the DNA. TRBV21-1 is an annotated pseudogene. CDR3 length equals 15 residues. The DNA for the CDR3 is TGTGCCAGCAGCCCTCGACAGGGGAAAGTCGATACGCAGTATTTT. Its translation: CASSPRQGKVDTQYF.

In its sample, this clonotype was seen a few times. The gene calls are TRBV28 and TRBJ2-2; D is unresolved. Trimming stripped 3 bases from V and 0 bases from J, with 5 bases between. The length of the CDR3 is 14 residues. Germline-derived CDR1 and CDR2 are MDHEN and SYDVKM. This CDR3 is CASSFFANTGELFF. The CDR3 DNA is TGTGCCAGCAGTTTCTTTGCGAACACCGGGGAGCTGTTTTTT.

This chain links TRBV29-1 with TRBJ2-7, with D perhaps TRBD1 (5 bases). Germline V gene lookup returns CDR1 SQVTM and CDR2 ANQGSEA. The CDR3 contains 12 residues. V shed 4 bases and J shed 6 bases, with 13 bases lying between them. The CDR3 sequence: CSVASDSSEQYF. In DNA form, the CDR3 reads TGCAGCGTTGCGTCTGACAGCTCCGAGCAGTACTTC.

This clonotype was seen more than once but under ten times. V and J are TRBV24-1 and TRBJ2-1, with D perhaps matching TRBD1 (6 bases). The CDR3 contains 15 residues. Trimming left V 0 bases short and J 8 bases short, with 13 bases between. The germline CDR1 and CDR2 sequences are KGHDR and SFDVKD. The CDR3 DNA follows: TGTGCCACCAGTGATTTGTGGGACAAAGGGGATGAGCAGTTCTTC. Protein sequence: CATSDLWDKGDEQFF.

At least ten counts were recorded for this clonotype. The chain carries TRBV27 and TRBJ2-2, with 9 bases that match TRBD1. CDR1 and CDR2 from the germline V gene are MNHEY and SMNVEV (reference sequence). The CDR3 runs 17 residues. The V gene end was trimmed by 2 bases and the J gene end by 7 bases; junction bases not matched to a gene: 11. DNA for the CDR3: TGTGCCAGCAGTTTACAAACTCCGGGACAGGGTGTCGGGGAGCTGTTTTTT. Protein: CASSLQTPGQGVGELFF.

The chain couples TRBV6-5 to TRBJ2-3; D gene uncertain. CDR1 and CDR2 from the germline V gene are MNHEY and SVGAGI. V lost 7 bases, J lost 4 bases, and 12 bases lay in between. CDR3 length: 13 amino acids. In DNA, the CDR3 is TGTGCCAGCACCATCCCCGGCGCAGATACGCAGTATTTT. Translated: CASTIPGADTQYF.

This clonotype was found a few times. The genes are TRBV9 and TRBJ2-2; 9 bases line up with TRBD2. V shed 4 bases, J shed 7 bases, and the junction held 11 bases outside the gene matches. This CDR3 contains 16 residues. CDR1 and CDR2 (germline): SGDLS, YYNGEE. The CDR3 sequence: CASSFRGSGGIGELFF. CDR3 coding DNA: TGTGCCAGCAGCTTCCGAGGAAGCGGGGGGATCGGGGAGCTGTTTTTT.

In this sample, this clonotype turned up many times. V usage is TRBV29-1 and J usage is TRBJ2-2; the D is unclear. Trimming took 0 bases from V and 4 from J, leaving 9 bases between them. The CDR3 totals 14 residues. CDR1 SQVTM and CDR2 ANQGSEA come from the germline V gene. The CDR3 protein is CSVEDLTATGELFF. In nucleotides, the CDR3 is TGCAGCGTTGAAGATCTCACAGCCACCGGGGAGCTGTTTTTT.

This clonotype was counted a few times. V usage is TRBV29-1 and J usage is TRBJ2-7; 9 nucleotides align to TRBD1. The V segment lost 7 bases and the J segment 2 bases; nucleotides outside the gene matches: 6. CDR1 is SQVTM, CDR2 ANQGSEA, per germline. The CDR3 has 13 amino acids. The CDR3: CSGGGQGAYEQYF. The CDR3 region has the DNA TGCAGCGGGGGGGGACAGGGAGCCTACGAGCAGTACTTC.

This clonotype was counted ten times or more. The chain employs TRBV10-3 and TRBJ2-3, with 7 positions matching TRBD2. V trimming: 4 bases; J trimming: 2 bases; junction bases outside the gene matches: 9. Germline values: CDR1 ENHRY, CDR2 SYGVKD. The CDR3 consists of 16 residues. Here the CDR3 DNA reads TGTGCCATCAGTGCCGGGGACGGGAGGCCCACAGATACGCAGTATTTT. This translates into CAISAGDGRPTDTQYF.

This clonotype was counted only a few times. This may arise from a read error, as a much more abundant clone is one base away. The chain uses TRBV7-2 and TRBJ2-1; 10 bases are shared with TRBD2. The V segment lost 4 bases and the J segment 2 bases; nucleotides outside the gene matches: 2. The CDR3 is 15 residues long. Germline V gives CDR1 SGHTA, CDR2 FQGNSA. The CDR3 region has the DNA TGTGCCAGCAGCTCGGGACTAGCGACCTACAATGAGCAGTTCTTC. The encoded protein is CASSSGLATYNEQFF.